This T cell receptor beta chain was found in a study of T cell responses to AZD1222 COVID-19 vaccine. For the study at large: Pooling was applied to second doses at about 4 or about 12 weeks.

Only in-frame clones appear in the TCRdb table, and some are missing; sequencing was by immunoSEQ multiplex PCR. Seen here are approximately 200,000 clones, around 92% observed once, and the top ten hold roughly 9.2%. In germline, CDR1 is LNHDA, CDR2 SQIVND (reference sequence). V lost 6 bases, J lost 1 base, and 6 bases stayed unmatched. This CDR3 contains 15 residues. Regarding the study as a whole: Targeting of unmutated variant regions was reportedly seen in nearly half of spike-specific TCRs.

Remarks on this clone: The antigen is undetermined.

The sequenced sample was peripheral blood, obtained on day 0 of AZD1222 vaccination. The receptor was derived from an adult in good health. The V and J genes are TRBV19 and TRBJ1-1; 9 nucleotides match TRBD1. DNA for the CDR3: TGTGCCAGTAGCGGACAGGGGATCCCGAACACTGAAGCTTTCTTT. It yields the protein CASSGQGIPNTEAFF.